These 27 T cell receptor beta chains were all obtained from the same sample, sequenced in a study of human T cells and chemical hapten exposure. Time point: patch test 3, about 24 weeks after DPC sensitization. Treatment in this sample: therapeutic diphenylcyclopropenone sensitization with weekly scalp DPC. TCRdb called the RACE reads again in MiXCR, with one record for every CDR3 protein. The table has about 170,000 distinct CDR3 sequences, approximately 30% seen once; the top ten hold under 2.5%. The input for sequencing was whole blood, taken in connection with sensitization to the hapten diphenylcyclopropenone (DPC). These receptors were collected from a woman aged 18-29 years with alopecia areata. Some clones in this sample may be carry-over from other donors' samples.

This clonotype showed up many times. The chain has TRBV5-4 and TRBJ2-7; 7 bases align to TRBD1. This CDR3 spans 14 amino acids. Trimming at V came to 4 bases and at J to 0 bases, leaving 4 bases not matched to a gene. Germline V gives CDR1 SGHNT, CDR2 YYREEE (reference sequence). For the CDR3, the DNA is TGTGCCAGCAGCGACAGGGACCTCTCCTACGAGCAGTACTTC. It is translated as CASSDRDLSYEQYF.

This clonotype was seen a handful of times. The gene calls are TRBV3-1 and TRBJ2-5; 7 bases map to TRBD2. CDR3 length: 15 residues. Trimming took 2 bases from V and 5 from J; bases not matched to a gene: 8. Germline V gives CDR1 LGHDT, CDR2 YNNKEL (reference sequence). The CDR3 protein is CASSQIPTSVETQYF. DNA of the CDR3: TGTGCCAGCAGCCAAATCCCTACTAGCGTGGAGACCCAGTACTTC.

This chain links TRBV7-2 with TRBJ1-2; D perhaps matches TRBD1 (5 bases). The CDR3 covers 15 residues. From germline, CDR1 is SGHTA and CDR2 FQGNSA. Trimming left V 4 bases short and J 6 bases short, with 18 bases between. CDR3 in DNA: TGTGCCAGCAGCTCCTACGAGCCGGGGACCCATGGCTACACCTTC. Residues: CASSSYEPGTHGYTF.

This clonotype was seen many times. The chain links TRBV7-2 to TRBJ1-5; D unclear. Trimming pared 3 bases from V and 4 bases from J, leaving 4 bases between. The CDR3 has 12 residues. Germline V gene sequence: CDR1 SGHTA, CDR2 FQGNSA. The CDR3 is CASSLTNQPQHF. In DNA, the CDR3 is TGTGCCAGCAGCTTGACAAATCAGCCCCAGCATTTT.

A few counts support this clonotype. The chain joins TRBV3-1 to TRBJ2-7; 7 bases match TRBD1. This CDR3 spans 15 amino acids. With 4 bases clipped from V and 2 bases from J, the junction kept 8 bases outside the gene matches. From germline, CDR1 is LGHDT and CDR2 YNNKEL (reference sequence). CDR3 amino acids: CASSPDRRIAYEQYF. The CDR3 coding sequence is TGTGCCAGCAGCCCGGACAGGAGGATCGCCTACGAGCAGTACTTC.

A few counts support this clonotype. This chain joins TRBV9 and TRBJ2-2; D is possibly TRBD1 (7 bases). V was cut by 0 bases and J by 7 bases, with 16 bases left in between. This CDR3 is built from 16 residues. Per germline, CDR1 SGDLS and CDR2 YYNGEE. CDR3 protein: CASSVGTGGGHGELFF. The CDR3 coding sequence is TGTGCCAGCAGCGTAGGAACCGGAGGGGGCCACGGGGAGCTGTTTTTT.

This chain connects TRBV29-1 to TRBJ2-7; D ambiguous. Germline V gene sequence: CDR1 SQVTM, CDR2 ANQGSEA. V dropped 4 bases and J dropped 4 bases, with 14 bases sitting between them. This CDR3 has 13 residues. CDR3 sequence reads: CSVVAGVKYEQYF. CDR3 bases: TGCAGCGTTGTGGCAGGCGTGAAATACGAGCAGTACTTC.

This chain links TRBV4-2 with TRBJ2-1, with TRBD2 identical over 7 bases. Germline trimming cut 5 bases from V and 4 bases from J; bases unmatched to any gene: 14. CDR3 size: 17 residues. CDR1 LGHNA and CDR2 YNFKEQ come from the germline V gene. Here the CDR3 DNA reads TGTGCCAGCAGCGGGGGGGGGTCCGGGCCCCCGTACAATGAGCAGTTCTTC. Translating gives CASSGGGSGPPYNEQFF.

In this sample, this clonotype turned up a few times. This rearrangement joins TRBV12-3 or TRBV12-4 to TRBJ1-2; TRBD1 is a possible D gene (5 bases). Trimming left V 5 bases short and J 8 bases short, with 15 bases between. The CDR3 runs to 13 residues. The CDR3 sequence: CASSPTGSNGYTF. CDR3 DNA: TGTGCCAGCAGTCCCACAGGATCCAACGGCTACACCTTC.

This clonotype was detected only a few times. The chain couples TRBV4-3 to TRBJ2-3; D might be TRBD2 (5 bases). In germline, CDR1 is LGHNA, CDR2 YSLEER. V was trimmed by 0 bases and J by 5 bases, leaving 12 bases between them. This CDR3 is built from 15 residues. CDR3 residues: CASSQDMAGGDTQYF. CDR3 sequence (DNA): TGCGCCAGCAGCCAAGATATGGCAGGAGGAGATACGCAGTATTTT.

This clonotype came up once. This chain joins TRBV20-1 and TRBJ2-2; TRBD2 matches 9 bases. CDR1 and CDR2 (germline): DFQATT, SNEGSKA (reference sequence). This CDR3 region has 16 residues. The trim removed 4 bases at V and 1 base at J, leaving 7 bases unmatched. CDR3 in DNA: TGCAGTGCTACCCCCTCGACTAGCGGGAACACCGGGGAGCTGTTTTTT. This gives the protein CSATPSTSGNTGELFF.

Here the CDR3 reads CATRYGYTF. DNA of the CDR3: TGTGCCACCCGGTATGGCTACACCTTC. The gene calls are TRBV25-1 and TRBJ1-2; no definite D call. Trimming took off 10 bases at V and 5 bases at J, with 5 bases between the two ends. Germline V gives CDR1 MGHDK, CDR2 SYGVNS. The CDR3 has 9 amino acids.

In this sample, this clonotype turned up once. The V and J genes are TRBV4-3 and TRBJ1-2; D uncertain. Germline V lookup: CDR1 LGHNA, CDR2 YSLEER. V gave up 0 bases and J gave up 7 bases, with 9 bases separating them. The CDR3 runs to 13 residues. The CDR3 DNA reads TGCGCCAGCAGCCAAGATCGAGGTGGTGGCTACACCTTC. It codes for CASSQDRGGGYTF.

This chain connects TRBV7-8 to TRBJ2-7; the D is unclear. Trimming left V 6 bases short and J 0 bases short, with 15 bases between. The CDR3 runs to 15 residues. Germline CDR1 and CDR2: SGHVS and FQNEAQ. The CDR3 DNA is TGTGCCAGCAGTAGTAGATCAAGTCTCTCCTACGAGCAGTACTTC. It is translated as CASSSRSSLSYEQYF.

The rearrangement uses TRBV6-1 and TRBJ1-1; a weak D match, TRBD1 (6 bases). Germline V gene sequence: CDR1 MNHNS, CDR2 SASEGT. Trimming removed 1 base from V and 4 bases from J, with 10 bases in between. The CDR3 has 14 residues. In DNA, the CDR3 is TGTGCCAGCAGTGAAGTCAGGGGAGGCACTGAAGCTTTCTTT. As protein: CASSEVRGGTEAFF.

J is TRBJ1-2 and V is TRBV5-8; no clear D gene. V shed 0 bases and J shed 2 bases, with 8 bases lying between them. The germline V gene encodes CDR1 SGHTS and CDR2 YDEGEE. The CDR3 consists of 14 residues. This chain's CDR3 is CASSLVVTNYGYTF. The CDR3 DNA is TGTGCCAGCAGCTTGGTTGTGACCAACTATGGCTACACCTTC. Based on the CDR3 plus reference TRBV5-8 and TRBJ1-2, the full variable domain is EAGVTQSPTHLIKTRGQQATLRCSPISGHTSVYWYQQALGLGLQFLLWYDEGEERNRGNFPPRFSGRQFPNYSSELNVNALELEDSALYLCASSLVVTNYGYTFGSGTRLTVV.

This clonotype was seen more than once but under ten times. This rearrangement joins TRBV7-2 to TRBJ2-3; D ambiguous. Germline lookup yields CDR1 SGHTA and CDR2 FQGNSA. The CDR3 totals 13 residues. V lost 5 bases and J 5 bases, leaving 11 bases between the germline ends. CDR3 nucleotides: TGTGCCAGCAGCGGATCCTTTGGAGATACGCAGTATTTT. Its translation is CASSGSFGDTQYF.

This clonotype showed up just a few times. The genes are TRBV6-5 and TRBJ2-7; tentatively, D is TRBD2 (6 bases). Germline lookup yields CDR1 MNHEY and CDR2 SVGAGI. Trimming shortened V by 10 bases and J by 4 bases, and 17 bases separated the two germline ends. The length of the CDR3 is 13 residues. In DNA form, the CDR3 reads TGTGCCACCGCACGGGGGTTGGGATACGAGCAGTACTTC. Translating gives CATARGLGYEQYF.

This clonotype was counted only a few times. The chain employs TRBV12-3 or TRBV12-4 and TRBJ1-6, with D hard to call. The CDR3 consists of 13 residues. V was pared by 3 bases and J by 10 bases, with 10 bases between. This CDR3 is CASSFQPGSPLHF. The CDR3 DNA reads TGTGCCAGCAGTTTCCAACCGGGCTCACCCCTCCACTTT.

J is TRBJ1-5 and V is TRBV30; D may be TRBD1 (6 bases). The CDR3 sequence is 16 residues long. Germline V gene sequence: CDR1 GTSNPN, CDR2 SVGIG (reference sequence). The V end lost 3 bases, the J end lost 0 bases, and 15 bases lay between the germline ends. The DNA for the CDR3 is TGTGCCTGGAGGGACAGAGCCCGGGGTAGCAATCAGCCCCAGCATTTT. Its translation is CAWRDRARGSNQPQHF.

This clonotype was counted only a few times. V usage is TRBV24-1 and J usage is TRBJ2-1; D not certain. This CDR3 is 12 amino acids long. Germline V lookup: CDR1 KGHDR, CDR2 SFDVKD. Deletions cut 5 bases from V and 6 bases from J, with 7 bases between. This chain's CDR3 is CATSVSFNEQFF. CDR3 bases: TGTGCCACCAGTGTCTCATTCAATGAGCAGTTCTTC.

This clonotype was counted a few times. The chain employs TRBV20-1 and TRBJ1-2, with D perhaps TRBD1 (6 bases). The germline CDR1 and CDR2 sequences are DFQATT and SNEGSKA (reference sequence). The length of the CDR3 is 15 residues. V was cut by 6 bases and J by 0 bases, with 17 bases left in between. CDR3: CSAAAGASSNYGYTF. In nucleotides, the CDR3 is TGCAGTGCCGCGGCAGGGGCGTCTTCTAACTATGGCTACACCTTC.

V is TRBV5-5 and J is TRBJ1-1; tentative D call: TRBD1 (5 bases). Trimming removed 4 bases from V and 5 bases from J, with 15 bases in between. Germline values: CDR1 SGHKS, CDR2 YYEKEE (reference sequence). This CDR3 spans 14 amino acids. CDR3 sequence (DNA): TGTGCCAGCAGCCCCATGGGGGGGGGGACTGAAGCTTTCTTT. Translated: CASSPMGGGTEAFF.

This clonotype showed up just a few times. V is TRBV20-1 and J is TRBJ1-2; D remains unclear. Germline CDR1 DFQATT, CDR2 SNEGSKA (reference sequence). This CDR3 has 14 amino acids. Trimming left V 8 bases short and J 5 bases short, with 21 bases between. The CDR3, as DNA: TGCAGTACCCGTAGGACGGAGGAAACATATGGCTACACCTTC. Protein: CSTRRTEETYGYTF.

This clonotype was seen more than once but under ten times. The chain is built from TRBV10-3 and TRBJ2-1, with 8 positions matching TRBD1. Germline V gives CDR1 ENHRY, CDR2 SYGVKD. The CDR3 runs to 15 residues. Trimming took 10 bases from V and 8 from J; bases not matched to a gene: 16. The CDR3 loop is CATTSKGTGFDEQFF. DNA for the CDR3: TGTGCCACCACCTCCAAAGGGACAGGTTTCGATGAGCAGTTCTTC.

The genes are TRBV9 and TRBJ2-7; 8 positions match TRBD2. Germline trimming cut 4 bases from V and 4 bases from J; bases unmatched to any gene: 10. The germline gives CDR1 SGDLS, CDR2 YYNGEE. The CDR3 is 15 amino acids. The CDR3 nucleotides read TGTGCCAGCAGCCCCGGGACTAGTGGGAGGTACGAGCAGTACTTC. Translating it yields CASSPGTSGRYEQYF.

This clonotype has more than one count but fewer than ten. The chain uses TRBV7-9 and TRBJ1-5, with a possible D match to TRBD1 (6 bases). The CDR3 length is 14 residues. V was shortened by 5 bases and J by 7 bases, with 15 bases between the two germline ends. Germline CDR1 SEHNR, CDR2 FQNEAQ (reference sequence). CDR3 loop: CASSAQGYDQPQHF. The CDR3 nucleotides read TGTGCCAGCAGCGCACAGGGCTACGACCAGCCCCAGCATTTT.